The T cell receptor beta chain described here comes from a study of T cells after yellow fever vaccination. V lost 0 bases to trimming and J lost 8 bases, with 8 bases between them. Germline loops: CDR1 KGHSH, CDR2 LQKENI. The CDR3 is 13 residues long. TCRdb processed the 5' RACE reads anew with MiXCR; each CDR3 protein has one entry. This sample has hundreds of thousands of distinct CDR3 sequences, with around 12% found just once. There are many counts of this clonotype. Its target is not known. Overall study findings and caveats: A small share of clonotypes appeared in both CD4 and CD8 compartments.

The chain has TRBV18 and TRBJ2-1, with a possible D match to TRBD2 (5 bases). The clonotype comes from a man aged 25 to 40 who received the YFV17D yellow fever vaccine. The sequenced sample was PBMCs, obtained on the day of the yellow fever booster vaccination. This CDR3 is CASSPPSRDEQFF. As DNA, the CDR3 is TGTGCCAGCTCACCACCGTCGAGGGATGAGCAGTTCTTC.